One sample yielded the 23 T cell receptor beta chains listed below, sequenced in a study of neurological immune-mediated disorders. TCRdb used MiXCR to reprocess the 5' RACE reads, holding one entry per CDR3 protein. The profile shows 71,000 or so distinct CDR3 sequences, roughly 15% of them singletons. Time point of the sample: longitudinal time-point 1 (baseline). The sample consisted of PBMCs. The origin of the receptors is a female donor with HTLV-1-associated myelopathy (HAM/TSP).

This rearrangement joins TRBV27 to TRBJ1-6; D is perhaps TRBD1 (5 bases). There are 15 residues in the CDR3. The V gene's germline CDR1 is MNHEY and CDR2 SMNVEV (reference sequence). V lost 2 bases to trimming and J lost 9 bases, with 14 bases between them. The CDR3 coding sequence is TGTGCCAGCAGTTTACGGCAGGGACCTATTTCACCCCTCCACTTT. Residues: CASSLRQGPISPLHF.

At least ten counts were recorded for this clonotype. The rearrangement joins TRBV9 to TRBJ1-4, with D maybe TRBD1 (5 bases). V gave up 0 bases and J gave up 3 bases, with 6 bases separating them. Germline CDR1 is SGDLS and CDR2 is YYNGEE. CDR3 length: 14 amino acids. The CDR3 loop is CASSVGGSNEKLFF. Here the CDR3 DNA reads TGTGCCAGCAGCGTAGGGGGCTCTAATGAAAAACTGTTTTTT.

There are many counts of this clonotype. The genes are TRBV4-2 and TRBJ2-3; possible D gene TRBD2, 6 bases. The CDR3 runs 16 residues. Trimming cost V 2 bases and J 4 bases, with 16 bases left between them. Germline-derived CDR1 and CDR2 are LGHNA and YNFKEQ. CDR3 residues: CASSQSPTGVADTQYF. DNA of the CDR3: TGTGCCAGCAGCCAAAGCCCAACGGGGGTCGCAGATACGCAGTATTTT.

This clonotype appeared a few times. The chain is built from TRBV28 and TRBJ2-7; no firm D call. The CDR3 spans 11 residues. V was pared by 8 bases and J by 2 bases, with 7 bases between. Germline lookup yields CDR1 MDHEN and CDR2 SYDVKM. This chain's CDR3 is CASGSPYEQYF. CDR3 bases: TGTGCCAGCGGGTCCCCCTACGAGCAGTACTTC.

This clonotype was seen repeatedly, ten times or more. J is TRBJ1-4 and V is TRBV12-3 or TRBV12-4; D is unclear. Trimming removed 7 bases from V and 0 bases from J, with 12 bases in between. This CDR3 spans 15 amino acids. The CDR3 is CASTLSHATNEKLFF. Here the CDR3 DNA reads TGTGCCAGCACCCTTTCTCATGCAACTAATGAAAAACTGTTTTTT.

The table lists this clonotype with many counts. The chain carries TRBV28 and TRBJ2-6; 7 bases are a match to TRBD1. Germline lookup yields CDR1 MDHEN and CDR2 SYDVKM. The CDR3 has 16 residues. J gave up 0 bases and V 6 bases, and 5 bases lay outside the gene matches. CDR3 sequence reads: CASSGTAFSGANVLTF. The CDR3 DNA is TGTGCCAGCAGCGGGACAGCCTTCTCTGGGGCCAACGTCCTGACTTTC.

Ten or more counts support this clonotype. The gene calls are TRBV28 and TRBJ1-1; the match to TRBD1 covers 8 bases. The CDR3 runs 16 residues. Germline V gene sequence: CDR1 MDHEN, CDR2 SYDVKM. Trimming removed 2 bases from V and 4 bases from J; junction bases left unmatched: 9. CDR3 bases: TGTGCCAGCAGTTTACAGCAGACAGGGGATATCACTGAAGCTTTCTTT. Amino acids: CASSLQQTGDITEAFF. Supplemented by reference TRBV28 and TRBJ1-1, the full variable domain reads DVKVTQSSRYLVKRTGEKVFLECVQDMDHENMFWYRQDPGLGLRLIYFSYDVKMKEKGDIPEGYSVSREKKERFSLILESASTNQTSMYLCASSLQQTGDITEAFFGQGTRLTVV.

On this clonotype itself: A read error may explain this, as a much larger clone is one base away. The rearrangement uses TRBV5-6 and TRBJ2-3; possibly TRBD2 for D (5 bases). This CDR3 spans 14 amino acids. Germline values: CDR1 SGHDT, CDR2 YYEEEE. Trimming shortened V by 4 bases and J by 4 bases, and 13 bases separated the two germline ends. The CDR3 nucleotides are TGTGCCAGCAGCGGGCCGACGGGGTCAGATACGCAGTATTTT. Its protein product is CASSGPTGSDTQYF.

In its sample, this clonotype was seen many times. The chain's CDR3 is CASRPGTGGLLAGELFF. Written as DNA, the CDR3 is TGTGCCAGCAGACCCGGGACAGGGGGCTTACTTGCCGGGGAGCTGTTTTTT. J is TRBJ2-2 and V is TRBV11-2, with 12 bases matching TRBD1. J was trimmed by 6 bases and V by 6 bases; bases with no gene match: 11. The germline gives CDR1 SGHAT, CDR2 FQNNGV. CDR3 length: 17 amino acids.

This clonotype was picked up many times. Written as DNA, the CDR3 is TGCGCCAGCAGCCATAGCCGGGGGGATTACGAGCAGTACTTC. It specifies CASSHSRGDYEQYF. The rearrangement joins TRBV4-1 to TRBJ2-7; 7 nucleotides agree with TRBD2. Germline V gives CDR1 MGHRA, CDR2 YSYEKL. V was clipped by 3 bases and J by 4 bases; unmatched bases: 6. The length of the CDR3 is 14 residues.

This clonotype appeared many times. The chain combines TRBV27 with TRBJ2-7; D is uncertain. CDR1 is MNHEY and CDR2 is SMNVEV in the germline V gene (reference sequence). V was cut by 3 bases and J by 6 bases, with 15 bases left in between. This CDR3 has 14 residues. CDR3 protein: CASSFRARLGEQYF. The CDR3 bases are TGTGCCAGCAGTTTTAGGGCAAGGCTTGGCGAGCAGTACTTC.

This clonotype was seen many times. The V call is TRBV5-5, the J call TRBJ1-2; 10 nucleotides line up with TRBD1. This CDR3 is 13 amino acids long. Germline V CDR1 and CDR2: SGHKS, YYEKEE (reference sequence). V was clipped by 3 bases and J by 8 bases; unmatched bases: 4. This CDR3 reads CASSSGQGSGYTF. DNA of the CDR3: TGTGCCAGCAGCTCGGGACAGGGGAGCGGCTACACCTTC.

This clonotype was seen repeatedly, ten times or more. The chain employs TRBV7-8 and TRBJ2-2; D is unresolved. CDR3 length: 14 amino acids. V lost 1 base to trimming and J lost 3 bases, with 6 bases between them. The germline CDR1 and CDR2 sequences are SGHVS and FQNEAQ. This CDR3 is CASSLDGYTGELFF. In DNA, the CDR3 is TGTGCCAGCAGCTTAGATGGGTACACCGGGGAGCTGTTTTTT.

The sample holds many counts of this clonotype. This rearrangement joins TRBV28 to TRBJ1-2; 9 bases map to TRBD1. The germline gives CDR1 MDHEN, CDR2 SYDVKM. Trimming at V came to 5 bases and at J to 4 bases, leaving 5 bases not matched to a gene. CDR3 length: 14 residues. The CDR3 spells CASSPRDRVYGYTF. Here the CDR3 DNA reads TGTGCCAGCAGTCCCCGGGACAGGGTCTATGGCTACACCTTC.

Ten or more counts support this clonotype. The chain joins TRBV5-1 to TRBJ2-5, with 7 nucleotides matching TRBD2. From germline, CDR1 is SGHRS and CDR2 YFSETQ. J was trimmed by 3 bases and V by 2 bases; bases with no gene match: 1. The CDR3 sequence is 13 residues long. CDR3 nucleotide sequence: TGCGCCAGCAGCTTTGCGGGGGAAGAGACCCAGTACTTC. Its translation is CASSFAGEETQYF.

This clonotype has ten or more counts. The chain links TRBV5-6 to TRBJ2-5; D remains unclear. Germline lookup yields CDR1 SGHDT and CDR2 YYEEEE. V was clipped by 4 bases and J by 1 base, with 11 bases between them. The CDR3 runs to 14 residues. Here the CDR3 reads CASSELAPQETQYF. The CDR3, as DNA: TGTGCCAGCAGCGAGTTAGCTCCCCAAGAGACCCAGTACTTC.

This clonotype has a count of ten or more. The chain recombines TRBV5-1 with TRBJ2-2; D is ambiguous. V dropped 0 bases and J dropped 1 base, with 7 bases sitting between them. The germline V gene has CDR1 SGHRS and CDR2 YFSETQ. The CDR3 is 15 amino acids. The CDR3 sequence is CASSLAGQNTGELFF. In DNA form, the CDR3 reads TGCGCCAGCAGCTTGGCTGGTCAGAACACCGGGGAGCTGTTTTTT.

Many counts were recorded for this clonotype. V is TRBV9 and J is TRBJ2-7; 7 bases map to TRBD1. The germline gives CDR1 SGDLS, CDR2 YYNGEE. The CDR3 is made up of 18 amino acids. V was pared by 2 bases and J by 5 bases, with 19 bases of the junction left unmatched. The DNA of the CDR3 is TGTGCCAGCAGCGTCCCTACCCCACCCAACGACAGGGACCACGAGCAGTACTTC. It is translated as CASSVPTPPNDRDHEQYF.

The count of this clonotype is one. The germline gene is not matched at one end of the junction; a read error may be the cause. The rearrangement links TRBV9 to TRBJ2-3; D is uncertain. CDR1 and CDR2 (germline): SGDLS, YYNGEE. The CDR3 totals 15 residues. CDR3: CASSDRPGQTDRQYF. Written as DNA, the CDR3 is TGTGCCAGCAGCGATAGACCCGGGCAGACGGATAGGCAGTATTTT.

Notes on this clonotype: Given a much more abundant clone one base away, this may be a read error. The chain carries TRBV7-8 and TRBJ2-1; 7 bases line up with TRBD2. CDR3 length: 16 residues. Germline V gives CDR1 SGHVS, CDR2 FQNEAQ. V lost 5 bases and J lost 10; bases outside the gene matches: 17. CDR3: CASSPSRGDPPGEQFF. CDR3 bases: TGTGCCAGCAGCCCCTCACGGGGGGACCCCCCTGGCGAGCAGTTCTTC. Full variable domain (rest looked up from reference TRBV7-8 and TRBJ2-1): GAGVSQSPRYKVAKRGQDVALRCDPISGHVSLFWYQQALGQGPEFLTYFQNEAQLDKSGLPSDRFFAERPEGSVSTLKIQRTQQEDSAVYLCASSPSRGDPPGEQFFGPGTRLTVL.

This clonotype was recorded many times. The chain is built from TRBV7-9 and TRBJ2-3, with 7 bases fitting TRBD2. Germline-derived CDR1 and CDR2 are SEHNR and FQNEAQ (reference sequence). This CDR3 comprises 15 residues. Losses at the gene ends were 6 bases for V and 6 bases for J; bases not matched to a gene: 12. CDR3 sequence reads: CASSKAGVTPDTQYF. The CDR3 DNA follows: TGTGCCAGCAGTAAGGCGGGGGTGACTCCGGATACGCAGTATTTT.

This clonotype was counted only a few times. The chain combines TRBV5-1 with TRBJ2-3; perhaps TRBD1 as D (5 bases). CDR1 and CDR2 (germline): SGHRS, YFSETQ. Trimming took off 0 bases at V and 2 bases at J, with 10 bases between the two ends. This CDR3 is 15 amino acids long. CDR3 residues: CASSLGLGVTDTQYF. The CDR3 DNA reads as TGCGCCAGCAGCTTGGGATTAGGGGTCACAGATACGCAGTATTTT.

This clonotype was detected many times. This CDR3 reads CASSLVDGAFTGELFF. CDR3 coding DNA: TGTGCCAGCAGCTTGGTCGACGGGGCGTTCACCGGGGAGCTGTTTTTT. The chain combines TRBV5-4 with TRBJ2-2; D may correspond to TRBD1 or TRBD2 (5 bases each). The CDR3 consists of 16 residues. Germline CDR1 reads SGHNT; CDR2 reads YYREEE (reference sequence). Trimming pared 0 bases from V and 4 bases from J, leaving 13 bases between.